These 9 T cell receptor beta chains were sequenced from one sample in a study of neurological immune-mediated disorders. TCRdb reprocessed the 5' RACE reads with MiXCR, giving one entry per CDR3 protein. The sample consists of about 25,000 distinct CDR3 sequences, roughly 13% of them appearing once. Sequencing was performed on PBMCs. The receptors stem from a woman aged 40 to 49 with HTLV-1-associated myelopathy (HAM/TSP).

The chain carries TRBV2 and TRBJ1-6, with D unclear. Germline CDR1 reads SNHLY; CDR2 reads FYNNEI. The CDR3 is 11 amino acids. The V gene lost 6 bases and the J gene lost 7 bases, with 4 bases spanning the gap. CDR3 residues: CASSENSPLHF. The CDR3 DNA is TGTGCCAGCAGCGAAAATTCACCCCTCCACTTT.

J is TRBJ2-7 and V is TRBV2, with D possibly TRBD1 on 5 matching bases. V was shortened by 3 bases and J by 4 bases, with 10 bases between the two germline ends. Per germline, CDR1 SNHLY and CDR2 FYNNEI. The CDR3 spans 13 residues. In DNA, the CDR3 is TGTGCCAGCAGTGACGACAGTTCATACGAGCAGTACTTC. This codes for CASSDDSSYEQYF. The entire variable domain, with the rest obtained from reference TRBV2 and TRBJ2-7, is as follows: EPEVTQTPSHQVTQMGQEVILRCVPISNHLYFYWYRQILGQKVEFLVSFYNNEISEKSEIFDDQFSVERPDGSNFTLKIRSTKLEDSAMYFCASSDDSSYEQYFGPGTRLTVT.

V gene TRBV5-1 combines with J gene TRBJ2-2; TRBD2 matches 7 bases. The germline gives CDR1 SGHRS, CDR2 YFSETQ. The V and J ends lost 1 base and 3 bases, in that order; junction bases with no gene match: 0. CDR3 length equals 14 residues. CDR3 protein: CASSLREDTGELFF. CDR3 nucleotides: TGCGCCAGCAGCTTGCGGGAGGACACCGGGGAGCTGTTTTTT.

The gene calls are TRBV27 and TRBJ2-3; 7 nucleotides agree with TRBD1. The CDR3 has 15 residues. V lost 6 bases, J lost 7 bases, and 13 bases stayed unmatched. Germline CDR1 reads MNHEY; CDR2 reads SMNVEV (reference sequence). This chain's CDR3 is CASSLGQPGWNTQYF. CDR3 DNA sequence: TGTGCCAGCAGCCTGGGACAGCCCGGGTGGAATACGCAGTATTTT.

This sequence joins TRBV18 and TRBJ2-3; D might be TRBD1 (5 bases). V gave up 2 bases and J gave up 1 base, with 7 bases separating them. CDR3 length equals 14 residues. Germline lookup yields CDR1 KGHSH and CDR2 LQKENI. CDR3 nucleotide sequence: TGTGCCAGCTCACCAAAACAGGGCACAGATACGCAGTATTTT. Its protein product is CASSPKQGTDTQYF.

In this sample, this clonotype turned up many times. The V and J genes are TRBV7-2 and TRBJ2-3; D might be TRBD2 (5 bases). CDR1 is SGHTA, CDR2 FQGNSA, per germline. Between the trimmed V and J ends, which lost 4 bases and 4 bases, there was a span of 18 bases. This CDR3 has 16 amino acids. The chain's CDR3 is CASSSETATGSDTQYF. The CDR3 DNA follows: TGTGCCAGCAGCTCCGAGACCGCTACGGGGTCAGATACGCAGTATTTT.

The V gene is TRBV3-1, the J gene TRBJ2-7; D perhaps matches TRBD2 (5 bases). V was clipped by 4 bases and J by 6 bases, with 19 bases between them. The CDR3 is made up of 15 amino acids. Germline CDR1 is LGHDT and CDR2 is YNNKEL (reference sequence). The CDR3 DNA reads as TGTGCCAGCAGCCCTATGTCGTCGGGGAGAGGCGAGCAGTACTTC. Amino acid sequence: CASSPMSSGRGEQYF.

In this sample, this clonotype turned up many times. The chain links TRBV5-1 to TRBJ2-1, with 7 bases matching TRBD1. Germline V CDR1 and CDR2: SGHRS, YFSETQ. The V and J ends lost 5 bases and 8 bases, in that order; junction bases with no gene match: 10. The CDR3 runs to 14 residues. The CDR3 here is CASSSRTGLHEQFF. CDR3 DNA: TGCGCCAGCAGTTCCAGGACAGGACTTCATGAGCAGTTCTTC.

This clonotype was seen repeatedly, ten times or more. V usage is TRBV6-1 and J usage is TRBJ1-2; no definite D call. This CDR3 is 15 amino acids long. Germline V CDR1 and CDR2: MNHNS, SASEGT. Trimming left V 7 bases short and J 5 bases short, with 20 bases between. The CDR3 DNA reads as TGTGCCAGCACCTATGGCGTGGGCAGCGCGTATGGCTACACCTTC. This gives the protein CASTYGVGSAYGYTF.